The clone carrying this TCR beta chain showed up many times. The antigen is undetermined. Germline V gives CDR1 SGHVS, CDR2 FQNEAQ. The CDR3 totals 15 residues. The junction had 13 bases not matched to a gene; V was cut back by 5 bases and J by 7 bases. The record originates from a study of tumor-infiltrating lymphocytes in primary liver carcinoma. Study observations and caveats: Tumor top-250-clone fraction significantly exceeded that of blood (p = 0.039).

With 500 ng total RNA as template and a constant-region primer, TCR beta cDNA was made. Slightly modified ARM-PCR with three nested multiplex PCR rounds yielded TCR beta libraries. The opening two PCR rounds, around 11 cycles each, paired TRBV1-TRBV30 forward primers with a C-beta reverse primer. TCRdb redid the calling of the multiplex PCR reads with MiXCR, one entry per CDR3 protein. The table includes about 310,000 distinct CDR3 sequences, about 50% detected once. Blood RNA was derived from unsorted whole blood, and germline DNA was extracted too. Those patients suffered from chronic HBV infection and were treatment-naive.

The chain recombines TRBV7-8 with TRBJ1-2; 7 nucleotides agree with TRBD1. This TCR derives from a woman in her 30s with primary liver carcinoma and hepatitis B virus infection. The source material was peripheral blood. CDR3 nucleotide sequence: TGTGCCAGCAGCCGGCGACAGGGCCAGTTGGGTGGCTACACCTTC. Protein product: CASSRRQGQLGGYTF.